Each of the 13 T cell receptor beta chains below was sequenced from the same sample in a study of T cell responses to AZD1222 COVID-19 vaccine. Data came from immunoSEQ multiplex PCR; TCRdb stores just in-frame clones and leaves some out. In the table there are 100,000 to 120,000 clones, 70% to 90% of which are singletons. This specimen was peripheral blood, taken on day 0 of AZD1222 vaccination. The receptors originated from an adult in good health.

The chain recombines TRBV5-4 with TRBJ2-1, with a possible D match to TRBD2 (6 bases). Germline CDR1 SGHNT, CDR2 YYREEE (reference sequence). The CDR3 loop spans 15 amino acids. V was cut by 5 bases and J by 2 bases, with 14 bases left in between. CDR3 in amino acids: CASRPTGLAYNEQFF. The CDR3 DNA reads TGTGCCAGCAGACCAACGGGACTTGCCTACAATGAGCAGTTCTTC.

The chain is built from TRBV6-5 and TRBJ1-2; a possible D gene is TRBD1 (6 bases). The CDR3 sequence is 13 residues long. Trimming stripped 6 bases from V and 8 bases from J, with 16 bases between. Germline V gene lookup returns CDR1 MNHEY and CDR2 SVGAGI. The CDR3 is CASSTQGAGGYTF. Written as DNA, the CDR3 is TGTGCCAGCAGCACACAGGGAGCGGGAGGCTACACCTTC.

This chain uses TRBV27 with TRBJ1-4, with unresolved D. This CDR3 has 13 amino acids. CDR1 is MNHEY, CDR2 SMNVEV, per germline (reference sequence). The ends were cut back, 3 bases at V and 7 bases at J, with 9 bases in the middle. CDR3 amino acids: CASSFSGGEKLFF. The CDR3 DNA follows: TGTGCCAGCAGTTTTTCAGGAGGTGAAAAACTGTTTTTT. Full variable domain (missing parts from reference TRBV27 and TRBJ1-4): EAQVTQNPRYLITVTGKKLTVTCSQNMNHEYMSWYRQDPGLGLRQIYYSMNVEVTDKGDVPEGYKVSRKEKRNFPLILESPSPNQTSLYFCASSFSGGEKLFFGSGTQLSVL.

The CDR3 protein is CASSPHGGEGEQYF. The CDR3 DNA reads as TGCGCCAGCAGCCCCCACGGGGGCGAGGGCGAGCAGTACTTC. J is TRBJ2-7 and V is TRBV5-1; D assignment may be TRBD1 or TRBD2 (6 bases each). V was pared by 4 bases and J by 6 bases, with 17 bases between. This CDR3 comprises 14 residues. The germline CDR1 and CDR2 sequences are SGHRS and YFSETQ.

This chain connects TRBV27 to TRBJ1-4, with D unclear. There are 15 residues in the CDR3. CDR1 MNHEY and CDR2 SMNVEV come from the germline V gene (reference sequence). The ends were cut back, 5 bases at V and 0 bases at J, with 10 bases in the middle. The CDR3 DNA follows: TGTGCCAGCAGTCTAACGGGGACAACTAATGAAAAACTGTTTTTT. It encodes CASSLTGTTNEKLFF.

The rearrangement links TRBV7-2 to TRBJ1-6; D is ambiguous. This CDR3 region has 17 residues. Trimming pared 5 bases from V and 0 bases from J, leaving 14 bases between. Germline-derived CDR1 and CDR2 are SGHTA and FQGNSA. CDR3 amino acids: CASSPAQLSSYNSPLHF. CDR3 in DNA: TGTGCCAGCAGCCCAGCCCAACTGAGCTCCTATAATTCACCCCTCCACTTT.

The V and J genes are TRBV28 and TRBJ1-2, with D perhaps matching TRBD1 (6 bases). Per germline, CDR1 MDHEN and CDR2 SYDVKM. V lost 5 bases to trimming and J lost 7 bases, with 17 bases between them. CDR3 length: 14 amino acids. The CDR3 reads CASSVGGAARGYTF. The CDR3 nucleotides read TGTGCCAGCAGTGTTGGGGGCGCGGCTCGTGGCTACACCTTC.

V gene TRBV6-2 or TRBV6-3 combines with J gene TRBJ2-7; a weak D match, TRBD2 (7 bases). The V gene lost 3 bases and the J gene lost 4 bases, with 16 bases spanning the gap. Germline CDR1 is MNHEY and CDR2 is SVGEGT. CDR3 length equals 15 residues. The DNA of the CDR3 is TGTGCCAGCAGTTATCCCCTGGGGGGGCTTTACGAGCAGTACTTC. It translates to CASSYPLGGLYEQYF.

The chain uses TRBV11-2 and TRBJ2-3; 9 bases match TRBD1. This CDR3 is built from 15 residues. V gave up 4 bases and J gave up 5 bases; unmatched junction bases: 7. Germline CDR1 is SGHAT and CDR2 is FQNNGV. CDR3: CASSSGTGFQDTQYF. CDR3 nucleotides: TGTGCCAGCAGCTCCGGGACAGGGTTTCAAGATACGCAGTATTTT.

This clone was found once. The V gene is TRBV27, the J gene TRBJ1-1; perhaps TRBD1 as D (5 bases). Trimming pared 5 bases from V and 4 bases from J, leaving 11 bases between. The CDR3 runs to 13 residues. The germline gives CDR1 MNHEY, CDR2 SMNVEV (reference sequence). The CDR3 loop is CASSGTYTTEAFF. CDR3 in DNA: TGTGCCAGCAGTGGGACCTACACCACTGAAGCTTTCTTT.

The CDR3 sequence: CASSKARSGRPGNEKLFF. The CDR3 bases are TGTGCCAGCAGCAAAGCTAGGTCCGGGAGGCCAGGTAATGAAAAACTGTTTTTT. This sequence joins TRBV21-1 and TRBJ1-4. TRBV21-1 is classified as a pseudogene. This CDR3 comprises 18 residues.

This clone was seen a handful of times. CDR3 DNA sequence: TGTGCCACTCAGGGTAATTCACCCCTCCACTTT. Amino acid sequence: CATQGNSPLHF. The rearrangement links TRBV6-5 to TRBJ1-6; a possible D gene is TRBD1 (5 bases). Trimming left V 10 bases short and J 6 bases short, with 7 bases between. Germline lookup yields CDR1 MNHEY and CDR2 SVGAGI. This CDR3 is built from 11 residues.

The V and J genes are TRBV28 and TRBJ2-3; 7 nucleotides match TRBD1. Germline CDR1 MDHEN, CDR2 SYDVKM. There are 14 residues in the CDR3. V was clipped by 4 bases and J by 2 bases; unmatched bases: 3. The DNA for the CDR3 is TGTGCCAGCAGTTCGACAGGGCTCACAGATACGCAGTATTTT. This codes for CASSSTGLTDTQYF.